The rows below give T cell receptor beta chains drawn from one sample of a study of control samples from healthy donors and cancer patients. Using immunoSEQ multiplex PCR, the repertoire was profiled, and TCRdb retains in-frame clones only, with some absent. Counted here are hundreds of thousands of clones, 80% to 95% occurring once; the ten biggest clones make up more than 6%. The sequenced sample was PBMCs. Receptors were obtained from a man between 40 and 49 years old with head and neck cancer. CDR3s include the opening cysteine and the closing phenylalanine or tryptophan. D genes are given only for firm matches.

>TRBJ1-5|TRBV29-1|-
TGCAGCGTTGAAGAGGGGGGTCGAGGTCAGCCCCAGCATTTT
CSVEEGGRGQPQHF
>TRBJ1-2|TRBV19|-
TGTGCCAGTAGTCCCCAACAGGACGCTAACTATGGCTACACCTTC
CASSPQQDANYGYTF
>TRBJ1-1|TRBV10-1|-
TGCGCCACCTCAGTGGGGATGAACACTGAAGCTTTCTTT
CATSVGMNTEAFF
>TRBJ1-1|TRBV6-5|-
TGTGCCAGCAGCCCCCCGACAGCGAACACTGAAGCTTTCTTT
CASSPPTANTEAFF
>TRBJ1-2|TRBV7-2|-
TGTGCCAGCAGCTTAGCGGACACCAGCTATGGCTACACCTTC
CASSLADTSYGYTF
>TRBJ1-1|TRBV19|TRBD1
TGTGCCAGTAGGGGGACAGGGGGCGTCTTGAACACTGAAGCTTTCTTT
CASRGTGGVLNTEAFF
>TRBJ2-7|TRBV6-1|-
TGTGCCAGCAGGGGCAGGGCCTACGAGCAGTACTTC
CASRGRAYEQYF
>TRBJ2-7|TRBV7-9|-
TGTGCCAGCAGCCTAAACGCGGCGGCAGGGATGGGCGAGCAGTACTTC
CASSLNAAAGMGEQYF
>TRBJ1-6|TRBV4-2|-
TGTGCCAGCAGCCAAGGGGGGAGTTCACCCCTCCACTTT
CASSQGGSSPLHF
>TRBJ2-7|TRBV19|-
TGTGCCAGTAGTTCCCGGGTGAGCTCCTACGAGCAGTACTTC
CASSSRVSSYEQYF
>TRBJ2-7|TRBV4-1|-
TGCGCCAGCAGCGCGGGACAGAGGACCTACGAGCAGTACTTC
CASSAGQRTYEQYF
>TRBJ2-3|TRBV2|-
TGTGCCAGCAGTAACTTTCAGTATTTT
CASSNFQYF
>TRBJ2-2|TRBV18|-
TGTGCCAGCTCCCCCCTGGAGAACACCGGGGAGCTGTTTTTT
CASSPLENTGELFF